The rows below give T cell receptor beta chains drawn from one sample of a study of blood T cell repertoires in COVID-19. Repertoires were generated with immunoSEQ multiplex PCR, while TCRdb's copy carries only in-frame clones and drops some. The sample holds about 200,000 clones; roughly three quarters are singletons and the top ten take around 6%. The sample comprised peripheral blood. Receptor source: a woman in her forties with COVID-19, enrolled during active disease. CDR3s include the opening cysteine and the closing phenylalanine or tryptophan. Some rows mark clone size as missing; the rest say once, few, many or name a class of expanded clone.

size	V	CDR3
once	TRBV11-3	CASSLEAGTVYNYGYTF
few	TRBV6-2/TRBV6-3	CASSSYGTEAFF
once	TRBV20-1	CSPRTQYF
.	TRBV5-8	CASSSGQVLTNEQYF
.	TRBV6-2/TRBV6-3	CASSFLSQETQYF
once	TRBV6-5	CASSYSTRPPDSPLHF
once	TRBV24-1	CATSDVGTGISTDTQYF
.	TRBV14	CASSQDGRQGGNTEAFF
.	TRBV10-3	CAISDGANYGYTF
once	TRBV5-4	CASSPLASPGTDTQYF
.	TRBV6-4	CASSPNRGRNEKLFF
.	TRBV19	CASSKGELLNQPQHF
once	TRBV10-3	CAIINRTAYNEQFF
.	TRBV5-4	CASRRGQGFKGYTF
.	TRBV6-5	CASRLPGGPVEGYTF
.	TRBV19	CASSSQPGVYEQYF
.	TRBV7-9	CASSSLVVSGNEQFF
few	TRBV15	CATSRETAGASFYEQYF
once	TRBV7-2	CASSSSTVFNQPQHF
.	TRBV5-1	CASKVEGGTDTQYF
.	TRBV9	CASSVSTGTGDTQYF
once	TRBV7-9	CASSFSDRPYEQYF
.	TRBV7-8	CASSSLARGSSYNEQFF
.	TRBV7-9	CASSSPGGREKLFF
few	TRBV20-1	CSASPRGAAGNQPQHF
few	TRBV2	CASSRDYLADTQYF
.	TRBV7-2	CASRVGEEKLFF
.	TRBV18	CASSPGAGNTGELFF
.	TRBV18	CASSPRAGAGSYEQYF
.	TRBV10-3	CATGGVSSYEQYF
.	TRBV13	CASSLGSQGTYNEQFF
.	TRBV3-1/TRBV3-2	CASSLGTGASYEQYF
.	TRBV11-2	CASSLDRLTLNF
.	TRBV25-1	CASTPTSGNYNEQFF
.	TRBV6-5	CASRSGTNYGYTF
.	TRBV27	CASSLPQPPTGETEAFF
.	TRBV9	CASSASGGRQETQYF
.	TRBV7-8	CASSSSGTSGWETQYF
.	TRBV5-1	CASSLGATNTGELFF
.	TRBV28	CASSPRTGNGYTF
.	TRBV5-1	CASRASGSSGELFF
.	TRBV6-6	CASSSTSENTGELFF
.	TRBV27	CASSSQEQETQYF
.	TRBV2	CASSDQGLANTGELFF
few	TRBV5-1	CASSLAPSSYEQYF